In this sample, the clone carrying this TCR beta chain turned up many times. The unsorted libraries had their origin in 2 million PBMCs stored at -80 C. The sample is drawn from a study of neurological immune-mediated disorders. TCRdb re-called the 5' RACE reads through MiXCR, storing one row per CDR3 protein. Here the sample spans about 58,000 distinct CDR3 sequences, 3% to 4% being singletons. CDR3 length: 14 amino acids. The germline V gene has CDR1 LNHNV and CDR2 YYDKDF (reference sequence). V was shortened by 2 bases and J by 12 bases, with 16 bases between the two germline ends. The clonotype comes from a woman in her sixties or seventies with multiple sclerosis. The sequenced material came from PBMCs. J is TRBJ1-4 and V is TRBV15, with unresolved D. This CDR3 is CATSRFQEGRELFF. The CDR3 DNA is TGTGCCACCAGCAGATTTCAGGAAGGTCGAGAACTGTTTTTT.